Listed below are T cell receptor beta chains from one sample, sequenced in a study of blood T cell repertoires in COVID-19. Repertoires were generated with immunoSEQ multiplex PCR, while TCRdb's copy carries only in-frame clones and drops some. The sample shows about 380,000 clones, 85% to 90% of them seen only once. Sequencing was done on a sample of PBMCs or T cells enriched from blood (not recorded which). The receptors derive from a woman aged 18-29 years who had recovered from COVID-19. Each CDR3 is given with its conserved first and last residue. A D gene is named only where the DNA matches it firmly. Rows may omit the clone size; those that give it use once, few, many or a size class.

CASSQVHRTSGGQVYEQYF,TGCGCCAGCAGTCAAGTACATCGGACTAGCGGGGGGCAAGTCTACGAGCAGTACTTC,TRBV23-1,NA,TRBJ2-7,TRBD2,19
CASSRAGGKETQYF,TGTGCCAGTAGTCGAGCAGGGGGCAAAGAGACCCAGTACTTC,TRBV19,NA,TRBJ2-5,TRBD1,14
CASSFRTGGNGGYTF,TGTGCCAGCAGTTTCCGAACAGGGGGAAATGGTGGCTACACCTTC,TRBV28,NA,TRBJ1-2,TRBD1,15
CASSHGTGKGVF,TGTGCCAGCAGCCACGGGACAGGGAAAGGTGTCTTC,TRBV3-1/TRBV3-2,NA,TRBJ1-2,TRBD1,12
CASSPETGHEQYF,TGTGCCAGCAGTCCCGAGACAGGGCACGAGCAGTACTTC,TRBV27,NA,TRBJ2-7,TRBD1,13
CSVASAGGSTDTQYF,TGCAGCGTTGCTTCGGCAGGAGGTAGCACAGATACGCAGTATTTT,TRBV29-1,NA,TRBJ2-3,NA,15
CASSPGQGDGYTF,TGTGCCAGCAGCCCGGGACAGGGGGATGGCTACACCTTC,TRBV12-3/TRBV12-4,NA,TRBJ1-2,TRBD1,13
CSAVQGTINYGYTF,TGCAGCGCCGTACAGGGTACCATTAACTATGGCTACACCTTC,TRBV29-1,NA,TRBJ1-2,NA,14
CASRRTGAHLYGYTF,TGTGCCAGTAGACGGACAGGGGCTCATCTCTATGGCTACACCTTC,TRBV19,NA,TRBJ1-2,TRBD1,15
CASSPLTTGLNTEAFF,TGTGCCAGCTCACCTTTGACGACAGGGCTGAACACTGAAGCTTTCTTT,TRBV18,NA,TRBJ1-1,TRBD1,16
CASSIPDRWNLNYGYTF,TGTGCCAGTAGTATTCCCGACAGGTGGAACTTAAACTATGGCTACACCTTC,TRBV19,few,TRBJ1-2,NA,17
CSARSGGLAFF,TGCAGTGCCAGGTCAGGAGGCCTAGCTTTCTTT,TRBV20-1,NA,TRBJ1-1,NA,11
CASSPQVAGGRTDTQYF,TGTGCCAGCTCACCACAGGTAGCGGGGGGTCGGACGGATACGCAGTATTTT,TRBV18,NA,TRBJ2-3,TRBD2,17
CASSLVLQETQYF,TGTGCCAGCAGCTTAGTTCTCCAAGAGACCCAGTACTTC,TRBV7-2,NA,TRBJ2-5,NA,13